The clone carrying this T cell receptor beta chain was seen at least ten times. What it recognizes is unknown. One entry per CDR3 protein results from TCRdb running MiXCR on the 5' RACE reads. The table has some 270,000 distinct CDR3 sequences, about 8.5% seen once. This sample stems from a study of identical twins. The study, taken as a whole, reports: Weaker excess twin sharing was observed in beta out-of-frame sequences.

From germline, CDR1 is LGHNA and CDR2 YSLEER. The CDR3 is made up of 15 amino acids. Between the trimmed V and J ends, which lost 0 bases and 0 bases, there was a span of 6 bases. This sample also appeared in a second study, on yellow fever vaccine responses in identical twins.

The clonotype comes from a woman younger than 30 in good health. The sample was CD8+ T cells sorted from blood. The chain links TRBV4-3 to TRBJ2-1, with D unresolved. The CDR3 DNA is TGCGCCAGCAGCCAAGATCGGAGCTCCTACAATGAGCAGTTCTTC. Residues: CASSQDRSSYNEQFF.